One T cell receptor (beta chain) is described in this entry. Its antigen is not identified. The study's library attached unique molecular identifiers to single cDNA molecules. TCRdb re-derived calls from the RACE reads in MiXCR, one entry per CDR3 protein. The data hold 150,000 to 200,000 distinct CDR3 sequences, with about 14% observed a single time. The germline gives CDR1 MNHEY, CDR2 SVGEGT. The germline V and J ends were trimmed by 6 bases and 6 bases, with 12 bases remaining between them. CDR3 length: 13 amino acids. The data originate from a study of human T cells and chemical hapten exposure. Across the whole study: Patch testing was performed with 0.01% DPC on the upper back, with reading at 6 days.

The study's findings and limits: It should be noted that donors had alopecia, so their immune response may differ from healthy people's. There was no change with DPC sensitization in TCRs above 1 in 1000 frequency.

Documented time point: patch test 1, 2 weeks after DPC sensitization. Described treatment: therapeutic diphenylcyclopropenone sensitization with weekly scalp DPC. Here the sequenced sample was whole blood, taken in connection with sensitization to the hapten diphenylcyclopropenone (DPC). The gene calls are TRBV6-2 or TRBV6-3 and TRBJ2-1; D uncertain. This TCR was recovered from a woman aged 30 to 39 with alopecia areata. Some clones in this sample may be carry-over from other donors' samples. The CDR3 sequence: CASSRPGPNEQFF. CDR3 coding DNA: TGTGCCAGCAGCCGCCCAGGACCCAATGAGCAGTTCTTC.